One sample yielded the 26 T cell receptor beta chains listed below, sequenced in a study of blood T cell repertoires in COVID-19. The repertoire was sequenced with immunoSEQ multiplex PCR; TCRdb's copy has only in-frame clones and lacks some. Seen here are roughly 360,000 clones, about 87% observed once, and the top ten hold approximately 1.2%. The sequencing sample was made of PBMCs or T cells enriched from blood (not recorded which). The receptors here all came from a man under 40 who had recovered from COVID-19.

The V call is TRBV19, the J call TRBJ2-1, with 7 bases aligning to TRBD1. The germline V gene has CDR1 LNHDA and CDR2 SQIVND (reference sequence). V lost 7 bases, J lost 6 bases, and 6 bases stayed unmatched. This CDR3 is built from 13 residues. Here the CDR3 DNA reads TGTGCCAGTAATGAGGGGGCGGTCAATGAGCAGTTCTTC. Protein: CASNEGAVNEQFF.

J is TRBJ1-5 and V is TRBV6-4; D gene unclear. Trimming took 5 bases from V and 7 from J, leaving 12 bases between them. CDR3 length equals 13 residues. Per germline, CDR1 MRHNA and CDR2 SNTAGT. The CDR3 region has the DNA TGTGCCAGCAGTATAGACCCGGGGCAGCCCCAGCATTTT. The encoded protein is CASSIDPGQPQHF.

The V and J genes are TRBV12-3 or TRBV12-4 and TRBJ2-3, with D possibly being TRBD2 (5 bases). V was trimmed by 5 bases and J by 1 base, leaving 7 bases between them. CDR3 size: 13 residues. CDR3 sequence: CASSSGGTDTQYF. DNA for the CDR3: TGTGCCAGCAGTAGCGGAGGCACAGATACGCAGTATTTT.

The rearrangement uses TRBV10-3 and TRBJ2-7; maybe TRBD1 (6 bases). CDR1 is ENHRY, CDR2 SYGVKD, per germline. V lost 6 bases and J lost 3, with 9 bases in between. This CDR3 has 12 residues. The CDR3 loop reads CAISADSYEQYF. The CDR3 DNA sequence: TGTGCCATCAGCGCGGACAGCTACGAGCAGTACTTC.

The rearrangement joins TRBV9 to TRBJ2-7; 7 bases are shared with TRBD2. Trimming at V came to 1 base and at J to 5 bases, leaving 9 bases not matched to a gene. The CDR3 has 15 residues. Germline CDR1 reads SGDLS; CDR2 reads YYNGEE. The chain's CDR3 is CASSVRVGGFNEQYF. The CDR3 DNA is TGTGCCAGCAGCGTAAGGGTCGGGGGGTTCAACGAGCAGTACTTC.

The V and J genes are TRBV27 and TRBJ2-4; TRBD1 agrees at 7 bases. CDR3 length: 16 amino acids. Losses at the gene ends were 5 bases for V and 0 bases for J; bases not matched to a gene: 7. From germline, CDR1 is MNHEY and CDR2 SMNVEV (reference sequence). DNA for the CDR3: TGTGCCAGCAGTCCCGACAGGGAATTAGCCAAAAACATTCAGTACTTC. Translation gives CASSPDRELAKNIQYF.

The rearrangement uses TRBV27 and TRBJ1-5, with no clear D. Looked up from germline, CDR1 is MNHEY and CDR2 is SMNVEV (reference sequence). This CDR3 has 16 residues. V lost 6 bases and J 6 bases, leaving 21 bases between the germline ends. The CDR3 protein is CASSPSNTGLGQPQHF. CDR3 nucleotides: TGTGCCAGCAGCCCATCTAACACGGGTTTGGGTCAGCCCCAGCATTTT.

This sequence joins TRBV5-1 and TRBJ2-7, with D possibly being TRBD1 (5 bases). Germline loops: CDR1 SGHRS, CDR2 YFSETQ. The CDR3 is made up of 15 amino acids. V lost 0 bases and J lost 6, with 16 bases in between. This chain's CDR3 is CASSLGQLRPSEQYF. The CDR3 coding sequence is TGCGCCAGCAGCTTGGGACAGCTGAGGCCCTCCGAGCAGTACTTC.

V and J are TRBV5-5 and TRBJ1-1; D not resolved. The CDR3 has 14 residues. The V end was cut by 4 bases, the J end by 0 bases, with 10 bases between. Germline CDR1 is SGHKS and CDR2 is YYEKEE (reference sequence). The CDR3 coding sequence is TGTGCCAGCAGCCACAACCCAGTGAACACTGAAGCTTTCTTT. It translates to CASSHNPVNTEAFF.

This clone was detected only once. The chain links TRBV6-1 to TRBJ2-7; 9 bases align to TRBD1. V lost 4 bases and J lost 3; bases outside the gene matches: 10. The CDR3 extends over 16 amino acids. CDR1 and CDR2 from the germline V gene are MNHNS and SASEGT. In DNA, the CDR3 is TGTGCCAGCAGTGGAGATCCGGGACAGGGTATCTACGAGCAGTACTTC. It is translated as CASSGDPGQGIYEQYF.

The chain links TRBV27 to TRBJ1-5, with a weak D call TRBD1 (5 bases). The CDR3 covers 16 residues. The V end lost 7 bases, the J end lost 3 bases, and 19 bases lay between the germline ends. The germline V gene has CDR1 MNHEY and CDR2 SMNVEV (reference sequence). CDR3 region: CASKPDSNLYNQPQHF. The CDR3 bases are TGTGCCAGCAAACCTGACAGCAACCTTTACAATCAGCCCCAGCATTTT.

This chain uses TRBV29-1 with TRBJ2-5; D gene uncertain. The length of the CDR3 is 12 residues. Trimming took off 2 bases at V and 4 bases at J, with 8 bases between the two ends. From germline, CDR1 is SQVTM and CDR2 ANQGSEA. The CDR3 loop reads CSVELSGETQYF. In DNA form, the CDR3 reads TGCAGCGTTGAATTATCAGGAGAGACCCAGTACTTC.

The V gene is TRBV7-8, the J gene TRBJ2-3; 12 nucleotides agree with TRBD2. Germline V gives CDR1 SGHVS, CDR2 FQNEAQ. With 2 bases clipped from V and 6 bases from J, the junction kept 12 bases outside the gene matches. The CDR3 spans 18 residues. The CDR3 DNA follows: TGTGCCAGCAGCTTAAAGGGCGGAGCCGGGACTAGCGGGGATACGCAGTATTTT. Its protein is CASSLKGGAGTSGDTQYF.

V is TRBV2 and J is TRBJ2-1; a weak D match, TRBD2 (6 bases). Germline V gene lookup returns CDR1 SNHLY and CDR2 FYNNEI. The CDR3 has 14 amino acids. V was clipped by 11 bases and J by 0 bases, with 14 bases between them. CDR3 sequence (DNA): TGTGCCTCCGAGGGAGGAAACTCCTACAATGAGCAGTTCTTC. The encoded protein is CASEGGNSYNEQFF.

The chain joins TRBV27 to TRBJ2-3, with 10 bases aligning to TRBD1. The CDR3 is made up of 16 amino acids. CDR1 and CDR2 (germline): MNHEY, SMNVEV (reference sequence). Trimming removed 6 bases from V and 5 bases from J; junction bases left unmatched: 11. The CDR3 DNA reads as TGTGCCAGCAGGGAACCGGGGACAGGGGCAGGAGATACGCAGTATTTT. Amino acids: CASREPGTGAGDTQYF.

This chain joins TRBV10-1 and TRBJ2-1, with D maybe TRBD2 (6 bases). CDR3 size: 15 residues. The germline V gene encodes CDR1 WNHNN and CDR2 SYGVQD (reference sequence). Trimming shortened V by 3 bases and J by 7 bases, and 16 bases separated the two germline ends. The CDR3: CASSDGVAVLNEQFF. DNA of the CDR3: TGCGCCAGCAGTGATGGGGTAGCGGTGCTTAATGAGCAGTTCTTC.

V is TRBV20-1 and J is TRBJ1-5, with D unclear. Germline V CDR1 and CDR2: DFQATT, SNEGSKA (reference sequence). Between the trimmed V and J ends, which lost 3 bases and 7 bases, there was a span of 13 bases. The CDR3 covers 13 residues. The CDR3 loop is CSASSGSQQPQHF. CDR3 DNA: TGCAGTGCTAGTAGCGGGAGCCAACAGCCCCAGCATTTT.

The rearrangement links TRBV6-2 or TRBV6-3 to TRBJ2-7; 7 positions agree with TRBD1. V dropped 5 bases and J dropped 1; count of bases not matched to a gene: 11. The CDR3 runs to 16 residues. Germline V gene lookup returns CDR1 MNHEY and CDR2 SVGEGT. This CDR3 is CASSKQTGAGSYEQYF. CDR3 DNA sequence: TGTGCCAGCAGTAAACAAACAGGGGCCGGATCCTACGAGCAGTACTTC.

The genes are TRBV6-5 and TRBJ1-2; tentative D call: TRBD1 (5 bases). CDR3 length: 13 amino acids. Trimming took 5 bases from V and 5 from J, leaving 12 bases between them. Per germline, CDR1 MNHEY and CDR2 SVGAGI. The CDR3 is CASSRADSYGYTF. The CDR3 bases are TGTGCCAGCAGTCGAGCTGACAGTTATGGCTACACCTTC.

The V gene is TRBV9, the J gene TRBJ1-2; possible D gene TRBD1, 6 bases. Between the trimmed V and J ends, which lost 4 bases and 4 bases, there was a span of 17 bases. Germline V gene lookup returns CDR1 SGDLS and CDR2 YYNGEE. The CDR3 consists of 15 residues. CDR3 residues: CASSPSPQGSYGYTF. DNA for the CDR3: TGTGCCAGCAGCCCCTCCCCCCAGGGGAGCTATGGCTACACCTTC.

This clone was picked up one time. V usage is TRBV30 and J usage is TRBJ2-5, with D possibly being TRBD1 (5 bases). Germline lookup yields CDR1 GTSNPN and CDR2 SVGIG (reference sequence). V was pared by 0 bases and J by 9 bases, with 14 bases between. The CDR3 runs to 13 residues. CDR3 residues: CAWSVTGPGPQYF. Written as DNA, the CDR3 is TGTGCCTGGAGTGTAACAGGCCCCGGGCCCCAGTACTTC.

This chain connects TRBV19 to TRBJ1-2, with 8 bases aligning to TRBD1. The CDR3 sequence is 13 residues long. J was trimmed by 8 bases and V by 5 bases; bases with no gene match: 7. Germline loops: CDR1 LNHDA, CDR2 SQIVND (reference sequence). CDR3 sequence: CASSYQGAHGYTF. Here the CDR3 DNA reads TGTGCCAGTAGTTATCAGGGGGCGCACGGCTACACCTTC.

V gene TRBV4-1 combines with J gene TRBJ1-5; 9 bases are shared with TRBD1. Germline lookup yields CDR1 MGHRA and CDR2 YSYEKL. Trimming removed 4 bases from V and 2 bases from J; junction bases left unmatched: 6. The CDR3 extends over 16 amino acids. CDR3 sequence (DNA): TGCGCCAGCAGCCGGGACAGGGAGAGGGGCAATCAGCCCCAGCATTTT. It specifies CASSRDRERGNQPQHF.

The chain combines TRBV9 with TRBJ2-1, with 9 bases identical to TRBD2. The CDR3 runs to 16 residues. With 3 bases clipped from V and 10 bases from J, the junction kept 14 bases outside the gene matches. The germline CDR1 and CDR2 sequences are SGDLS and YYNGEE. The CDR3 DNA is TGTGCCAGCAGCGGAAGGGGAGCGGGGGGATCGGGGGAGCAGTTCTTC. Protein: CASSGRGAGGSGEQFF.

The rearrangement uses TRBV3-1 (or the pseudogene TRBV3-2) and TRBJ2-3; D remains ambiguous. Germline lookup yields CDR1 LGHDT and CDR2 YNNKEL (reference sequence). V dropped 3 bases and J dropped 0 bases, with 10 bases sitting between them. This CDR3 region has 15 residues. The CDR3 nucleotides are TGTGCCAGCAGCCATGATAGAAAGAGCACAGATACGCAGTATTTT. This codes for CASSHDRKSTDTQYF.

The chain carries TRBV2 and TRBJ2-7; no firm D call. Looked up from germline, CDR1 is SNHLY and CDR2 is FYNNEI. The CDR3 covers 11 residues. V was clipped by 6 bases and J by 3 bases, with 6 bases between them. The CDR3 nucleotides are TGTGCCAGCAGACTGAGCTACGAGCAGTACTTC. It codes for CASRLSYEQYF.